The 2 T cell receptor beta chains presented below share a single source sample, sequenced in a study of cytomegalovirus exposure and HLA in healthy donors. PCR primers comprised 60 Vbeta and 13 Jbeta primers. TCRdb keeps only in-frame clones here, not all; method: immunoSEQ multiplex PCR. The sample lists 130,000 or so clones, approximately 80% seen once, with about 2% in the top ten. Sequenced: PBMCs. Receptors originate from a middle-aged man in good health and CMV-seronegative.

The chain employs TRBV27 and TRBJ2-5, with 7 bases that match TRBD1. The germline gives CDR1 MNHEY, CDR2 SMNVEV (reference sequence). The CDR3 has 15 residues. V shed 4 bases and J 3 bases; nucleotides not matched to a gene: 8. The CDR3 coding sequence is TGTGCCAGCAGTTCTTCCGGGACAGTCGAAGAGACCCAGTACTTC. Protein product: CASSSSGTVEETQYF.

The rearrangement uses TRBV2 and TRBJ2-3; 7 nucleotides agree with TRBD2. V dropped 5 bases and J dropped 4; count of bases not matched to a gene: 12. Germline V CDR1 and CDR2: SNHLY, FYNNEI. The length of the CDR3 is 16 residues. The CDR3 DNA reads TGTGCCAGCAGTACGCCTGGGGGGGGTCTGTCAGATACGCAGTATTTT. Its translation is CASSTPGGGLSDTQYF. The whole variable domain, remainder taken from reference TRBV2 and TRBJ2-3, is EPEVTQTPSHQVTQMGQEVILRCVPISNHLYFYWYRQILGQKVEFLVSFYNNEISEKSEIFDDQFSVERPDGSNFTLKIRSTKLEDSAMYFCASSTPGGGLSDTQYFGPGTRLTVL.